The next 31 T cell receptor beta chains were all read from a single sample in a study of blood T cell repertoires in COVID-19. The table came from immunoSEQ multiplex PCR; TCRdb's copy has only in-frame clones and leaves some out. The repertoire holds 200,000 to 250,000 clones, with 85% to 90% as singletons. The sequencing sample was made of PBMCs or T cells enriched from blood (not recorded which). The receptors here all came from a man under 40 who had been exposed to COVID-19.

V is TRBV2 and J is TRBJ1-1; TRBD1 is a possible D gene (6 bases). CDR1 is SNHLY, CDR2 FYNNEI, per germline. The CDR3 runs to 14 residues. Trimming pared 0 bases from V and 8 bases from J, leaving 13 bases between. This CDR3 is CASSEALGQSEAFF. The CDR3 bases are TGTGCCAGCAGTGAAGCGTTGGGACAATCGGAAGCTTTCTTT.

The count of this clone is one. This chain links TRBV19 with TRBJ2-1, with no clear D. Trimming took 4 bases from V and 6 from J, leaving 7 bases between them. Germline values: CDR1 LNHDA, CDR2 SQIVND (reference sequence). The length of the CDR3 is 12 residues. The CDR3 bases are TGTGCCAGTAGTAGCGTAACCAATGAGCAGTTCTTC. This encodes CASSSVTNEQFF.

The CDR3 sequence is CASSALNSGLTDTQYF. CDR3 sequence (DNA): TGTGCCAGCAGCGCCTTAAATAGCGGGCTCACAGATACGCAGTATTTT. This chain connects TRBV5-5 to TRBJ2-3; 7 bases line up with TRBD2. This CDR3 has 16 amino acids. Germline CDR1 and CDR2: SGHKS and YYEKEE (reference sequence). J was trimmed by 2 bases and V by 4 bases; bases with no gene match: 10.

This clone was seen a handful of times. The chain combines TRBV3-1 (or the pseudogene TRBV3-2) with TRBJ1-3; the D gene is possibly TRBD1 (6 bases). Trimming left V 0 bases short and J 0 bases short, with 9 bases between. Germline V lookup: CDR1 LGHDT, CDR2 YNNKEL (reference sequence). The CDR3 extends over 16 amino acids. CDR3 residues: CASSQDRGYSGNTIYF. DNA of the CDR3: TGTGCCAGCAGCCAAGACAGGGGCTACTCTGGAAACACCATATATTTT.

This chain links TRBV28 with TRBJ1-5; a weak D match, TRBD1 (5 bases). The germline V and J ends were trimmed by 2 bases and 4 bases, with 9 bases remaining between them. The CDR3 extends over 14 amino acids. Germline loops: CDR1 MDHEN, CDR2 SYDVKM. CDR3 sequence (DNA): TGTGCCAGCAGTTTACTCCAGGGAAATCAGCCCCAGCATTTT. Its translation is CASSLLQGNQPQHF.

V is TRBV5-1 and J is TRBJ1-5, with TRBD1 matching over 7 bases. Germline V gives CDR1 SGHRS, CDR2 YFSETQ. Trimming at V came to 3 bases and at J to 1 base, leaving 7 bases not matched to a gene. The length of the CDR3 is 16 residues. The CDR3 region is CASSSPGQVSNQPQHF. CDR3 nucleotide sequence: TGCGCCAGCAGCTCTCCCGGACAGGTCAGCAATCAGCCCCAGCATTTT.

V is TRBV3-1 (or the pseudogene TRBV3-2) and J is TRBJ2-1, with 9 positions matching TRBD2. This CDR3 spans 19 amino acids. Trimming took 1 base from V and 6 from J; bases not matched to a gene: 16. Germline V lookup: CDR1 LGHDT, CDR2 YNNKEL (reference sequence). The CDR3 reads CASSQVARASGGPGNEQFF. CDR3 nucleotide sequence: TGTGCCAGCAGCCAAGTGGCCCGGGCAAGCGGGGGGCCTGGCAATGAGCAGTTCTTC.

The V gene is TRBV6-5, the J gene TRBJ2-6; TRBD2 agrees at 7 bases. CDR3 length: 16 amino acids. V gave up 2 bases and J gave up 2 bases; unmatched junction bases: 3. The V gene's germline CDR1 is MNHEY and CDR2 SVGAGI. The CDR3 bases are TGTGCCAGCAGTTACCGGGGAGGGGCTGGGGCCAACGTCCTGACTTTC. Translated: CASSYRGGAGANVLTF.

The V and J genes are TRBV7-3 and TRBJ2-3, with 14 bases matching TRBD2. This CDR3 is 16 amino acids long. The germline CDR1 and CDR2 sequences are SGHTA and FQGTGA. Trimming took 5 bases from V and 1 from J; bases not matched to a gene: 2. The CDR3 region has the DNA TGTGCCAGCAGCCCGGGACTAGCGGGGGGCACAGATACGCAGTATTTT. Translated: CASSPGLAGGTDTQYF.

This sequence joins TRBV6-5 and TRBJ1-2; D gene uncertain. The CDR3 covers 12 residues. Germline V gene data show CDR1 as MNHEY and CDR2 as SVGAGI. Deletions cut 6 bases from V and 4 bases from J, with 9 bases between. The CDR3 DNA sequence: TGTGCCAGCAGAACAGTCGGCTATGGCTACACCTTC. It is translated as CASRTVGYGYTF.

The rearrangement joins TRBV10-1 to TRBJ2-3, with 13 bases matching TRBD2. Germline trimming cut 1 base from V and 2 bases from J; bases unmatched to any gene: 6. The CDR3 spans 18 residues. Germline V gene lookup returns CDR1 WNHNN and CDR2 SYGVQD (reference sequence). The CDR3 bases are TGCGCCAGCAGTGAGTACGGGACTAGCGGGGCGGTCACAGATACGCAGTATTTT. As protein: CASSEYGTSGAVTDTQYF.

The V gene is TRBV14, the J gene TRBJ2-5, with TRBD2 matching 10 bases. The ends lost 1 base at V and 7 bases at J; junction bases unmatched: 9. In germline, CDR1 is SGHDN, CDR2 FVKESK. This CDR3 contains 16 residues. The CDR3 loop is CASSQVTSGDLGTQYF. The CDR3, as DNA: TGTGCCAGCAGCCAAGTCACTAGCGGGGATTTGGGGACCCAGTACTTC. Using reference TRBV14 and TRBJ2-5 for the parts outside the CDR3, the full variable domain is EAGVTQFPSHSVIEKGQTVTLRCDPISGHDNLYWYRRVMGKEIKFLLHFVKESKQDESGMPNNRFLAERTGGTYSTLKVQPAELEDSGVYFCASSQVTSGDLGTQYFGPGTRLLVL.

V is TRBV5-5 and J is TRBJ1-2; 8 positions match TRBD1. Germline V gene sequence: CDR1 SGHKS, CDR2 YYEKEE (reference sequence). The CDR3 sequence is 15 residues long. With 1 base clipped from V and 5 bases from J, the junction kept 7 bases outside the gene matches. The CDR3 DNA sequence: TGTGCCAGCAGCTTGAGCTGGCAGGGGGCGTATGGCTACACCTTC. Its translation is CASSLSWQGAYGYTF.

The chain is built from TRBV7-9 and TRBJ1-2; 8 bases are shared with TRBD1. The germline V gene encodes CDR1 SEHNR and CDR2 FQNEAQ (reference sequence). The J segment lost 0 bases and the V segment lost 1 base, leaving 10 bases of the junction unmatched. The CDR3 loop spans 18 amino acids. Here the CDR3 DNA reads TGTGCCAGCAGCTTAGAGTCAGGGGGCATTTATCCTAACTATGGCTACACCTTC. Amino acids: CASSLESGGIYPNYGYTF.

The rearrangement joins TRBV29-1 to TRBJ1-5; 7 nucleotides line up with TRBD1. Trimming took 5 bases from V and 2 from J; bases not matched to a gene: 6. Germline CDR1 and CDR2: SQVTM and ANQGSEA. This CDR3 contains 14 residues. The DNA of the CDR3 is TGCAGCGTTTCCACAGGGGAGGGCAATCAGCCCCAGCATTTT. It translates to CSVSTGEGNQPQHF.

The chain is built from TRBV4-1 and TRBJ2-1; no clear D gene. Germline V lookup: CDR1 MGHRA, CDR2 YSYEKL. Between the trimmed V and J ends, which lost 5 bases and 4 bases, there was a span of 9 bases. This CDR3 has 13 amino acids. CDR3 in amino acids: CASSAASYNEQFF. The CDR3 nucleotides read TGCGCCAGCAGCGCCGCGAGTTACAATGAGCAGTTCTTC.

This sequence joins TRBV2 and TRBJ2-3; D might be TRBD2 (7 bases). V was shortened by 8 bases and J by 7 bases, with 13 bases between the two germline ends. There are 12 residues in the CDR3. The germline V gene has CDR1 SNHLY and CDR2 FYNNEI. The chain's CDR3 is CASGGAGNTQYF. CDR3 in DNA: TGTGCCAGCGGGGGGGCGGGGAATACGCAGTATTTT.

This sequence joins TRBV15 and TRBJ2-5; 15 positions agree with TRBD2. Germline V CDR1 and CDR2: LNHNV, YYDKDF (reference sequence). This CDR3 comprises 16 residues. The V segment lost 3 bases and the J segment 3 bases; nucleotides outside the gene matches: 2. The CDR3 loop is CATSRGLAGGEETQYF. DNA of the CDR3: TGTGCCACCAGCAGGGGACTAGCGGGGGGAGAAGAGACCCAGTACTTC.

V and J are TRBV5-1 and TRBJ1-6; 8 nucleotides match TRBD1. Per germline, CDR1 SGHRS and CDR2 YFSETQ. Trimming cost V 0 bases and J 9 bases; bases outside gene matches: 11. This CDR3 has 17 residues. CDR3 protein: CASSLDNSGTGGSPLHF. CDR3 nucleotide sequence: TGCGCCAGCAGCTTGGACAATTCCGGGACAGGAGGTTCACCCCTCCACTTT.

The V gene is TRBV25-1, the J gene TRBJ1-4; D is ambiguous. Looked up from germline, CDR1 is MGHDK and CDR2 is SYGVNS. V gave up 4 bases and J gave up 8 bases, with 14 bases separating them. The CDR3 sequence is 14 residues long. DNA for the CDR3: TGTGCCAGCAGTGGCGTTACGAACCAAGAAAAACTGTTTTTT. Its protein product is CASSGVTNQEKLFF.

This clone is a singleton in its sample. The chain employs TRBV18 and TRBJ1-2; 8 nucleotides match TRBD1. CDR3 size: 14 residues. Germline V gene lookup returns CDR1 KGHSH and CDR2 LQKENI. Germline trimming cut 3 bases from V and 4 bases from J; bases unmatched to any gene: 4. The CDR3 DNA reads TGTGCCAGCTCACCCGGACAGGGAGGCTATGGCTACACCTTC. The encoded protein is CASSPGQGGYGYTF.

The rearrangement links TRBV5-6 to TRBJ1-1; D call uncertain. V lost 2 bases and J lost 1, with 15 bases in between. This CDR3 region has 16 residues. Germline CDR1 SGHDT, CDR2 YYEEEE. The CDR3 spells CASSLRLRVANTEAFF. The CDR3 nucleotides read TGTGCCAGCAGCTTACGCCTCCGGGTGGCGAACACTGAAGCTTTCTTT.

This chain uses TRBV4-2 with TRBJ2-1, with D possibly TRBD1 on 6 matching bases. Germline V gives CDR1 LGHNA, CDR2 YNFKEQ. Trimming took off 3 bases at V and 4 bases at J, with 13 bases between the two ends. The CDR3 contains 15 residues. The CDR3 sequence: CASSQDRPSYNEQFF. DNA of the CDR3: TGTGCCAGCAGCCAGGACAGACCCTCGTACAATGAGCAGTTCTTC.

The chain is built from TRBV7-2 and TRBJ1-1; D is perhaps TRBD1 (5 bases). Germline CDR1 SGHTA, CDR2 FQGNSA. The CDR3 is 15 amino acids. V was pared by 5 bases and J by 1 base, with 14 bases between. The CDR3 DNA reads TGTGCCAGCAGCCCAACAGCGGGACCGAACACTGAAGCTTTCTTT. Its protein is CASSPTAGPNTEAFF. Based on the CDR3 plus reference TRBV7-2 and TRBJ1-1, the full variable domain is GAGVSQSPSNKVTEKGKDVELRCDPISGHTALYWYRQSLGQGLEFLIYFQGNSAPDKSGLPSDRFSAERTGGSVSTLTIQRTQQEDSAVYLCASSPTAGPNTEAFFGQGTRLTVV.

The chain employs TRBV6-2 or TRBV6-3 and TRBJ2-2; tentatively, D is TRBD1 (8 bases). V lost 2 bases, J lost 6 bases, and 16 bases lay in between. CDR3 size: 16 residues. CDR1 MNHEY and CDR2 SVGEGT come from the germline V gene. The CDR3 here is CASSYPTGGGAGELFF. The CDR3 DNA reads TGTGCCAGCAGTTACCCAACAGGGGGGGGTGCCGGGGAGCTGTTTTTT.

The chain has TRBV12-1 and TRBJ2-7; TRBD1, as called in the table, went unchecked against the DNA. TRBV12-1 is a listed pseudogene. The CDR3 contains 15 residues. This CDR3 reads CASSSPDKSQYEQYF. CDR3 in DNA: TGTGCCAGCAGCTCCCCCGACAAAAGTCAATACGAGCAGTACTTC.

The chain recombines TRBV10-2 with TRBJ1-1; the match to TRBD1 covers 9 bases. CDR3 size: 13 residues. V trimming: 5 bases; J trimming: 5 bases; junction bases outside the gene matches: 3. Germline V lookup: CDR1 WSHSY, CDR2 SAAADI. CDR3 sequence reads: CASSTTGGTEAFF. DNA for the CDR3: TGCGCCAGCAGTACGACAGGGGGAACTGAAGCTTTCTTT.

The chain links TRBV6-1 to TRBJ2-5; the D gene is possibly TRBD2 (7 bases). CDR1 MNHNS and CDR2 SASEGT come from the germline V gene. The CDR3 is 14 amino acids. V was pared by 2 bases and J by 5 bases, with 12 bases between. In DNA form, the CDR3 reads TGTGCCAGCAGTGAACCGGGGGGCAGTGAGACCCAGTACTTC. This translates into CASSEPGGSETQYF.

The chain has TRBV6-5 and TRBJ2-4; TRBD1 agrees at 9 bases. Germline V gene sequence: CDR1 MNHEY, CDR2 SVGAGI. V shed 2 bases and J 5 bases; nucleotides not matched to a gene: 1. This CDR3 has 14 residues. The CDR3 DNA reads TGTGCCAGCAGTTACGGGACAGGGCAAAACATTCAGTACTTC. This sequence encodes CASSYGTGQNIQYF.

This CDR3 reads CASSHRTGTQAYAYEQYF. Here the CDR3 DNA reads TGTGCCAGCAGCCACCGGACAGGGACCCAAGCTTACGCCTACGAGCAGTACTTC. The gene calls are TRBV4-2 and TRBJ2-7; 8 bases line up with TRBD1. CDR1 is LGHNA, CDR2 YNFKEQ, per germline. The CDR3 is 18 residues long. V lost 3 bases, J lost 2 bases, and 15 bases stayed unmatched.

In this sample, this clone turned up once. The chain is built from TRBV7-2 and TRBJ2-3; 8 nucleotides line up with TRBD2. The germline gives CDR1 SGHTA, CDR2 FQGNSA. The CDR3 loop spans 17 amino acids. J was trimmed by 5 bases and V by 1 base; bases with no gene match: 11. Here the CDR3 DNA reads TGTGCCAGCAGCTTAGTCCCGTACGGGGGGGAAGGAGATACGCAGTATTTT. Translation gives CASSLVPYGGEGDTQYF. Using reference TRBV7-2 and TRBJ2-3 for the parts outside the CDR3, the full variable domain is GAGVSQSPSNKVTEKGKDVELRCDPISGHTALYWYRQSLGQGLEFLIYFQGNSAPDKSGLPSDRFSAERTGGSVSTLTIQRTQQEDSAVYLCASSLVPYGGEGDTQYFGPGTRLTVL.